This T cell receptor (beta chain) derives from a study of OX40 agonist ivuxolimab in advanced cancers. About the study: Partial responses were recorded for three patients, including one with hepatocellular carcinoma and two with cutaneous melanoma.

TCRdb keeps only in-frame clones here, not all; method: immunoSEQ multiplex PCR. In the table there are roughly 48,000 clones, around 84% of which are singletons. CDR3 size: 15 residues. The V end lost 0 bases, the J end lost 5 bases, and 12 bases lay between the germline ends. Germline V gives CDR1 LGHNA, CDR2 YSLEER. The source material was CD4+ or CD8+ T cells sorted from blood, sampled in a trial of the OX40 agonist ivuxolimab. The chain recombines TRBV4-3 with TRBJ2-3; possible D gene TRBD1, 7 bases. This TCR was sampled from an adult with an advanced solid tumor such as melanoma, head and neck, liver or kidney cancer. The CDR3 spells CASSQDRGVKDTQYF. The CDR3 bases are TGCGCCAGCAGCCAAGACAGGGGGGTGAAAGATACGCAGTATTTT.